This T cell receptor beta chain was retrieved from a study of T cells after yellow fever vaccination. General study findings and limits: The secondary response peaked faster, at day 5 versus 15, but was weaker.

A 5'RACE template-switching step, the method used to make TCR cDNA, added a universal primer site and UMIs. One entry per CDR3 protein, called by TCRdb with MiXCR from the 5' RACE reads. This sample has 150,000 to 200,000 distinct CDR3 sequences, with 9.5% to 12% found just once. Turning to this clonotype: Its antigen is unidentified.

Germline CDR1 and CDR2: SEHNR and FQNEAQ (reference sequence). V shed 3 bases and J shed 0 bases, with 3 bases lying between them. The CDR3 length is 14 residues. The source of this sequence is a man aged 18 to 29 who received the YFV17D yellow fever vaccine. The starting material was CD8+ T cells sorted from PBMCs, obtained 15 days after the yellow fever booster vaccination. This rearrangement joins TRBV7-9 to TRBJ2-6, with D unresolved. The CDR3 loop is CASSFSSGANVLTF. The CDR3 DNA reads TGTGCCAGCAGCTTCAGCTCTGGGGCCAACGTCCTGACTTTC.